This TCR beta chain appears in the sequencing data of a study of blood T cell repertoires in COVID-19. Overall study context: Sites across the United States, Italy and Spain contributed samples from acute and convalescent COVID-19.

Cohort 3 recovered donors had two negative PCRs, clearance, or symptom resolution. Clones were sequenced by immunoSEQ multiplex PCR, and TCRdb holds only the in-frame ones, with some missing. The sample carries about 250,000 clones, 88% recorded once. The receptor's source is a woman between 50 and 59 years old who had recovered from COVID-19. Sequenced material: PBMCs or T cells enriched from blood (not recorded which).

For the CDR3, the DNA is TGTGCCAGCAGCCCGACGGGACAGGGTTATAATTCACCCCTCCACTTT. It specifies CASSPTGQGYNSPLHF. The rearrangement links TRBV3-1 (or the pseudogene TRBV3-2) to TRBJ1-6, with 9 bases identical to TRBD1. Trimming cost V 4 bases and J 4 bases; bases outside gene matches: 5. In germline, CDR1 is LGHDT, CDR2 YNNKEL (reference sequence). This CDR3 spans 16 amino acids.